The next 23 T cell receptor beta chains were all read from a single sample in a study of vaccination and CD4 T cells after COVID-19. The antigens for these receptors are not known. With the Oncomine TCR Beta short-read assay, DNA from cultured CD4+ T cells was sequenced. One entry per CDR3 protein results from TCRdb running MiXCR on the PCR reads. This sample has around 23,000 distinct CDR3 sequences; 43% occur once, and the top ten carry approximately 4.9%. As to time point: late sampling 161 to 241 days after vaccination in a few convalescent patients. Treatment specified: roughly 10-day PBMC culture with coronavirus spike peptide pools or control peptides (ViraFEST assay). The sequenced sample was CD4+ T cells from blood, cultured in vitro, obtained about 7 months after SARS-CoV-2 vaccination. The receptors shown here come from a human donor who had recovered from COVID-19.

This clonotype was seen more than once but under ten times. The chain recombines TRBV7-8 with TRBJ1-1; a weak D match, TRBD1 (5 bases). The CDR3 covers 15 residues. Germline assignment: CDR1 SGHVS and CDR2 FQNEAQ. The germline V and J ends were trimmed by 3 bases and 1 base, with 12 bases remaining between them. CDR3 protein: CASSFDRPPNTEAFF. The CDR3 DNA is TGTGCCAGCAGCTTTGACAGACCGCCGAACACTGAAGCTTTCTTT.

The chain uses TRBV12-3 or TRBV12-4 and TRBJ2-1; perhaps TRBD1 as D (8 bases). The V end lost 6 bases, the J end lost 8 bases, and 23 bases lay between the germline ends. The CDR3 is 16 residues long. The chain's CDR3 is CASRPGGGGSGHEQFF. Written as DNA, the CDR3 is TGTGCCAGCAGGCCAGGGGGCGGCGGGAGCGGGCATGAGCAGTTCTTC.

The chain has TRBV24-1 and TRBJ2-7, with D perhaps TRBD1 (6 bases). Germline V gene sequence: CDR1 KGHDR, CDR2 SFDVKD. Trimming pared 4 bases from V and 0 bases from J, leaving 12 bases between. The CDR3 runs to 15 residues. Here the CDR3 reads CATSEGHANSYEQYF. The CDR3 DNA is TGTGCCACCAGTGAGGGACACGCAAACTCCTACGAGCAGTACTTC.

This chain joins TRBV7-8 and TRBJ1-6; the D is unclear. V was shortened by 5 bases and J by 4 bases, with 12 bases between the two germline ends. From germline, CDR1 is SGHVS and CDR2 FQNEAQ. The CDR3 is 15 residues long. The DNA for the CDR3 is TGTGCCAGCAGCGCAAGGACCCTTTATAATTCACCCCTCCACTTT. Encoded protein: CASSARTLYNSPLHF.

J is TRBJ2-5 and V is TRBV7-2, with 9 nucleotides matching TRBD1. The CDR3 totals 15 residues. J lost 4 bases, V lost 5 bases, and 8 bases had no gene match. From germline, CDR1 is SGHTA and CDR2 FQGNSA. The CDR3 nucleotides are TGTGCCAGCAGCCAAGCTGGGACAGGGACAGAGACCCAGTACTTC. Amino acid sequence: CASSQAGTGTETQYF.

The chain couples TRBV20-1 to TRBJ2-1, with TRBD2 matching over 8 bases. The CDR3 is 15 amino acids. The ends lost 3 bases at V and 6 bases at J; junction bases unmatched: 10. From germline, CDR1 is DFQATT and CDR2 SNEGSKA (reference sequence). The chain's CDR3 is CSASDGTRIGNEQFF. The CDR3 DNA reads as TGCAGTGCTAGTGATGGGACTAGGATTGGCAATGAGCAGTTCTTC.

J is TRBJ2-2 and V is TRBV28; D remains ambiguous. The CDR3 is 16 amino acids. CDR1 is MDHEN and CDR2 is SYDVKM in the germline V gene. Trimming left V 4 bases short and J 4 bases short, with 16 bases between. The CDR3 coding sequence is TGTGCCAGCAGTTGGTCGGACCACCTTGGCACCGGGGAGCTGTTTTTT. The encoded protein is CASSWSDHLGTGELFF.

The gene calls are TRBV28 and TRBJ2-5; D unclear. Trimming cost V 6 bases and J 4 bases, with 21 bases left between them. CDR3 length: 16 residues. Looked up from germline, CDR1 is MDHEN and CDR2 is SYDVKM. The CDR3 bases are TGTGCCAGCAGCAACAACATTTCGGACGGGCCAGAGACCCAGTACTTC. Translation: CASSNNISDGPETQYF.

This chain joins TRBV2 and TRBJ1-1; possible D gene TRBD1, 5 bases. Germline-derived CDR1 and CDR2 are SNHLY and FYNNEI. This CDR3 has 10 residues. The CDR3 nucleotides read TGTGGGGGCACGGGCCCTGAAGCTTTCTTT. Translation: CGGTGPEAFF.

This sequence joins TRBV28 and TRBJ1-6; no definite D call. Trimming pared 4 bases from V and 2 bases from J, leaving 9 bases between. This CDR3 is built from 15 residues. The V gene's germline CDR1 is MDHEN and CDR2 SYDVKM. CDR3 loop: CASSYIRPYNSPLHF. Here the CDR3 DNA reads TGTGCCAGCAGTTATATTCGACCCTATAATTCACCCCTCCACTTT.

The V and J genes are TRBV7-2 and TRBJ2-7, with TRBD1 identical over 11 bases. The CDR3 loop spans 15 amino acids. V lost 4 bases, J lost 2 bases, and 4 bases stayed unmatched. From germline, CDR1 is SGHTA and CDR2 FQGNSA. Here the CDR3 DNA reads TGTGCCAGCAGCTGGAGGACAGGGGGCGCCTACGAGCAGTACTTC. It translates to CASSWRTGGAYEQYF.

The rearrangement uses TRBV10-3 and TRBJ2-7, with D tentatively TRBD1 (6 bases). The germline V gene has CDR1 ENHRY and CDR2 SYGVKD. V lost 3 bases and J lost 3, with 9 bases in between. This CDR3 is 13 amino acids long. CDR3 in amino acids: CAISENRVYEQYF. The CDR3 DNA is TGTGCCATCAGTGAAAACAGGGTCTACGAGCAGTACTTC.

The chain is built from TRBV7-6 and TRBJ2-7, with a tentative D call TRBD2 (5 bases). The CDR3 extends over 15 amino acids. Trimming pared 4 bases from V and 6 bases from J, leaving 19 bases between. The V gene's germline CDR1 is SGHVS and CDR2 FNYEAQ. The DNA of the CDR3 is TGTGCCAGCAGCTCGGAGGCCGTCTCGTCGGGCGAGCAGTACTTC. Amino acid sequence: CASSSEAVSSGEQYF. The complete variable domain, with remaining parts taken from reference TRBV7-6 and TRBJ2-7, reads GAGVSQSPRYKVTKRGQDVALRCDPISGHVSLYWYRQALGQGPEFLTYFNYEAQQDKSGLPNDRFSAERPEGSISTLTIQRTEQRDSAMYRCASSSEAVSSGEQYFGPGTRLTVT.

V gene TRBV19 combines with J gene TRBJ1-5; the D gene is possibly TRBD1 (5 bases). V was shortened by 3 bases and J by 8 bases, with 14 bases between the two germline ends. This CDR3 is 14 amino acids long. Looked up from germline, CDR1 is LNHDA and CDR2 is SQIVND (reference sequence). The DNA of the CDR3 is TGTGCCAGTAGTATTGGGACCCCCACGAAGCCCCAGCATTTT. Translation: CASSIGTPTKPQHF.

This clonotype showed up just a few times. V and J are TRBV28 and TRBJ2-3, with D possibly being TRBD2 (7 bases). Germline CDR1 reads MDHEN; CDR2 reads SYDVKM. CDR3 size: 17 residues. Trimming cost V 7 bases and J 1 base, with 21 bases left between them. The CDR3 sequence is CASNPLPGGNGTDTQYF. CDR3 nucleotides: TGTGCCAGCAATCCCCTCCCGGGGGGCAATGGCACAGATACGCAGTATTTT.

This clonotype was counted once. The rearrangement joins TRBV6-1 to TRBJ2-3, with TRBD2 matching over 10 bases. Germline assignment: CDR1 MNHNS and CDR2 SASEGT. V shed 1 base, J shed 4 bases, and the junction held 11 bases outside the gene matches. CDR3 size: 18 residues. For the CDR3, the DNA is TGTGCCAGCAGTGAAGTCACCCGACTAGCGGGTCGGCCAGATACGCAGTATTTT. Protein: CASSEVTRLAGRPDTQYF.

This clonotype was seen a single time. The chain couples TRBV7-3 to TRBJ1-2; the D is unclear. Germline CDR1 SGHTA, CDR2 FQGTGA. V shed 5 bases and J shed 3 bases, with 16 bases lying between them. This CDR3 is built from 15 residues. The CDR3 coding sequence is TGTGCCAGCAGCCGAGGCGCAGGACTAGACTATGGCTACACCTTC. The encoded protein is CASSRGAGLDYGYTF.

The gene calls are TRBV30 and TRBJ1-2; no clear D. The CDR3 runs 13 residues. Germline V CDR1 and CDR2: GTSNPN, SVGIG (reference sequence). V dropped 8 bases and J dropped 0 bases, with 13 bases sitting between them. The CDR3 DNA reads TGTGCCCGTCGCACAGCAGCTAACTATGGCTACACCTTC. Its translation: CARRTAANYGYTF. Using reference TRBV30 and TRBJ1-2 for the parts outside the CDR3, the full variable domain is SQTIHQWPATLVQPVGSPLSLECTVEGTSNPNLYWYRQAAGRGLQLLFYSVGIGQISSEVPQNLSASRPQDRQFILSSKKLLLSDSGFYLCARRTAANYGYTFGSGTRLTVV.

This clonotype was found a few times. The chain employs TRBV6-1 and TRBJ1-5; D unresolved. There are 16 residues in the CDR3. Germline values: CDR1 MNHNS, CDR2 SASEGT. The V gene lost 0 bases and the J gene lost 3 bases, with 12 bases spanning the gap. The CDR3 DNA reads as TGTGCCAGCAGTGAAGCGGACCTTCCGCCCAATCAGCCCCAGCATTTT. Translated, it gives CASSEADLPPNQPQHF.

The chain joins TRBV28 to TRBJ1-2; possible D gene TRBD1, 5 bases. The V gene lost 1 base and the J gene lost 6 bases, with 9 bases spanning the gap. Germline V CDR1 and CDR2: MDHEN, SYDVKM. The CDR3 is 13 amino acids. CDR3: CASSLYGTHGYTF. The CDR3 nucleotides read TGTGCCAGCAGTTTATACGGGACCCATGGCTACACCTTC.

V and J are TRBV7-9 and TRBJ2-1; D might be TRBD1 or TRBD2, each matching 5 bases. This CDR3 has 15 residues. V was pared by 1 base and J by 3 bases, with 10 bases between. Germline assignment: CDR1 SEHNR and CDR2 FQNEAQ (reference sequence). CDR3 DNA: TGTGCCAGCAGCTTAGGGGACCCTGGCTACAATGAGCAGTTCTTC. The encoded protein is CASSLGDPGYNEQFF.

This chain connects TRBV20-1 to TRBJ1-5, with TRBD1 as a possible D gene (6 bases). V lost 0 bases to trimming and J lost 0 bases, with 9 bases between them. From germline, CDR1 is DFQATT and CDR2 SNEGSKA (reference sequence). The CDR3 is made up of 15 amino acids. The CDR3 bases are TGCAGTGCTAGAGAAATGACAGGTAGCAATCAGCCCCAGCATTTT. It encodes CSAREMTGSNQPQHF.

The CDR3 bases are TGTGCCAGCAGCTTAGAGTCACTAGCGGGATGGGTCCAAGAGACCCAGTACTTC. This sequence encodes CASSLESLAGWVQETQYF. The rearrangement links TRBV7-8 to TRBJ2-5, with 10 bases identical to TRBD2. After removal of 1 base from V and 1 base from J, the junction contained 9 bases not matched to a gene. Germline V lookup: CDR1 SGHVS, CDR2 FQNEAQ. This CDR3 has 18 residues.